Following are 19 T cell receptor beta chains from one sample sequenced in a study of blood T cell repertoires in COVID-19. The protocol was immunoSEQ multiplex PCR, while the TCRdb copy is restricted to in-frame clones and leaves out a portion. The data contain hundreds of thousands of clones, about 90% of them singletons. The sequencing sample was made of peripheral blood. The receptors originated from a woman aged 40 to 55 who had recovered from COVID-19.

The chain has TRBV3-1 (or the pseudogene TRBV3-2) and TRBJ2-5; 7 nucleotides agree with TRBD2. Looked up from germline, CDR1 is LGHDT and CDR2 is YNNKEL (reference sequence). This CDR3 contains 19 residues. Trimming took 1 base from V and 2 from J; bases not matched to a gene: 16. The CDR3 here is CASSQGPRGSGDPQETQYF. The DNA of the CDR3 is TGTGCCAGCAGCCAAGGGCCCCGGGGGAGCGGGGACCCGCAAGAGACCCAGTACTTC.

The chain combines TRBV20-1 with TRBJ2-7; TRBD1 is a possible D gene (5 bases). Trimming cost V 3 bases and J 2 bases, with 14 bases left between them. This CDR3 is built from 14 residues. The germline V gene has CDR1 DFQATT and CDR2 SNEGSKA (reference sequence). CDR3 sequence reads: CSASSRTLTYEQYF. The CDR3 DNA follows: TGCAGTGCTAGTAGTAGGACACTGACCTACGAGCAGTACTTC.

The CDR3 reads CASSRGPRANYEQYF. As DNA, the CDR3 is TGTGCCAGCAGCAGGGGCCCTAGGGCGAACTACGAGCAGTACTTC. The V call is TRBV3-1 (or the pseudogene TRBV3-2), the J call TRBJ2-7, with a possible D match to TRBD1 (5 bases). The CDR3 length is 15 residues. V gave up 5 bases and J gave up 3 bases, with 17 bases separating them. The germline V gene encodes CDR1 LGHDT and CDR2 YNNKEL (reference sequence).

The chain joins TRBV2 to TRBJ1-4; unclear D gene. V lost 10 bases and J lost 8, with 17 bases in between. CDR3 length equals 13 residues. Germline-derived CDR1 and CDR2 are SNHLY and FYNNEI. The CDR3 is CATGSTLEEKLFF. CDR3 bases: TGTGCCACCGGGTCGACTCTCGAGGAAAAACTGTTTTTT.

Regarding this clone: One junction end does not reproduce the germline sequence, and a read error may be involved. V gene TRBV19 combines with J gene TRBJ2-5; 8 bases line up with TRBD2. Germline-derived CDR1 and CDR2 are LNHDA and SQIVND (reference sequence). The CDR3 is 12 residues long. CDR3 amino acids: CASSASGGALHF. CDR3 coding DNA: TGTGCCAGTAGTGCCTCCGGGGGGGCCCTACACTTC.

The genes are TRBV2 and TRBJ2-7; 9 bases agree with TRBD1. The CDR3 is made up of 14 amino acids. V dropped 6 bases and J dropped 2; count of bases not matched to a gene: 5. Per germline, CDR1 SNHLY and CDR2 FYNNEI. CDR3 sequence (DNA): TGTGCCAGCAGCCTGGGACAGGGAACCTACGAGCAGTACTTC. This gives the protein CASSLGQGTYEQYF.

The chain has TRBV6-2 or TRBV6-3 and TRBJ1-6, with a tentative D call TRBD1 (5 bases). The CDR3 has 14 amino acids. Deletions cut 4 bases from V and 9 bases from J, with 13 bases between. The V gene's germline CDR1 is MNHEY and CDR2 SVGEGT. CDR3 region: CASSLGQVSSPLHF. The CDR3, as DNA: TGTGCCAGCAGTTTGGGGCAGGTGTCTTCACCCCTCCACTTT.

The DNA of the CDR3 is TGCGCCAGCAGCTTGGGGAGGACGGCGAATGAGCAGTTCTTC. Its protein is CASSLGRTANEQFF. The chain recombines TRBV5-1 with TRBJ2-1; possibly TRBD2 for D (5 bases). The V and J ends lost 0 bases and 7 bases respectively, with 11 bases between them. Germline-derived CDR1 and CDR2 are SGHRS and YFSETQ. This CDR3 region has 14 residues.

J is TRBJ2-1 and V is TRBV5-1; D remains ambiguous. From germline, CDR1 is SGHRS and CDR2 YFSETQ. V was cut by 2 bases and J by 3 bases, with 12 bases left in between. This CDR3 spans 15 amino acids. The DNA of the CDR3 is TGCGCCAGCAGCTTCGAGGAGTGGAGCTACAATGAGCAGTTCTTC. Residues: CASSFEEWSYNEQFF.

The rearrangement uses TRBV6-5 and TRBJ2-3; the D is unclear. V dropped 8 bases and J dropped 3 bases, with 12 bases sitting between them. Germline V gene data show CDR1 as MNHEY and CDR2 as SVGAGI. The length of the CDR3 is 13 residues. CDR3 sequence: CASVIARTDTQYF. The CDR3 coding sequence is TGTGCCAGCGTCATCGCCCGGACAGATACGCAGTATTTT.

V is TRBV2 and J is TRBJ2-3, with 8 nucleotides matching TRBD1. Germline assignment: CDR1 SNHLY and CDR2 FYNNEI. The V segment lost 7 bases and the J segment 0 bases; nucleotides outside the gene matches: 6. The CDR3 length is 15 residues. CDR3 sequence (DNA): TGTGCCAGCACCTGGACAGGGACTAGCACAGATACGCAGTATTTT. This codes for CASTWTGTSTDTQYF.

A few counts support this clone. The genes are TRBV29-1 and TRBJ1-1; 8 bases are a match to TRBD1. J lost 7 bases, V lost 6 bases, and 4 bases had no gene match. This CDR3 contains 11 residues. The germline V gene has CDR1 SQVTM and CDR2 ANQGSEA. The CDR3 here is CSVSQGVEAFF. CDR3 nucleotides: TGCAGCGTCTCACAGGGGGTTGAAGCTTTCTTT.

J is TRBJ1-3 and V is TRBV28; a possible D gene is TRBD1 (6 bases). The germline V and J ends were trimmed by 3 bases and 3 bases, with 12 bases remaining between them. Germline CDR1 is MDHEN and CDR2 is SYDVKM. The CDR3 loop spans 15 amino acids. The CDR3 is CASSFSGVYGNTIYF. CDR3 in DNA: TGTGCCAGCAGTTTCTCAGGGGTGTATGGAAACACCATATATTTT.

V is TRBV5-6 and J is TRBJ1-2, with TRBD1 matching 8 bases. The ends lost 4 bases at V and 1 base at J; junction bases unmatched: 9. The CDR3 spans 16 residues. Looked up from germline, CDR1 is SGHDT and CDR2 is YYEEEE. The CDR3 region has the DNA TGTGCCAGCAGCCGAGCTCAGGACAGGGATAACTATGGCTACACCTTC. Residues: CASSRAQDRDNYGYTF.

The V call is TRBV6-5, the J call TRBJ1-2; D not resolved. CDR1 MNHEY and CDR2 SVGAGI come from the germline V gene. The CDR3 covers 14 residues. The V end was cut by 0 bases, the J end by 4 bases, with 9 bases between. The CDR3 nucleotides read TGTGCCAGCAGTTACTCGTCGGGTACCTATGGCTACACCTTC. Amino acid sequence: CASSYSSGTYGYTF.

This clone has only a few counts. The rearrangement links TRBV5-1 to TRBJ2-7, with D possibly matching TRBD1 (5 bases). This CDR3 comprises 13 residues. Per germline, CDR1 SGHRS and CDR2 YFSETQ. The V end was cut by 2 bases, the J end by 5 bases, with 11 bases between. CDR3 nucleotide sequence: TGCGCCAGCAGCTTACAGGTTCCTAACGAGCAGTACTTC. This gives the protein CASSLQVPNEQYF.

The gene calls are TRBV5-4 and TRBJ2-7, with TRBD2 identical over 7 bases. CDR1 and CDR2 from the germline V gene are SGHNT and YYREEE (reference sequence). The CDR3 has 15 amino acids. V lost 0 bases to trimming and J lost 1 base; unmatched junction nucleotides: 4. The chain's CDR3 is CASSLAPSGSYEQYF. The CDR3 bases are TGTGCCAGCAGCTTGGCGCCTAGCGGATCCTACGAGCAGTACTTC.

The genes are TRBV5-1 and TRBJ2-1; 12 positions match TRBD1. The J segment lost 9 bases and the V segment lost 0 bases, leaving 4 bases of the junction unmatched. Germline loops: CDR1 SGHRS, CDR2 YFSETQ. The length of the CDR3 is 15 residues. The CDR3 reads CASSLVGTGGAEQFF. In DNA form, the CDR3 reads TGCGCCAGCAGCTTGGTTGGGACAGGGGGCGCTGAGCAGTTCTTC. Full variable domain (rest looked up from reference TRBV5-1 and TRBJ2-1): KAGVTQTPRYLIKTRGQQVTLSCSPISGHRSVSWYQQTPGQGLQFLFEYFSETQRNKGNFPGRFSGRQFSNSRSEMNVSTLELGDSALYLCASSLVGTGGAEQFFGPGTRLTVL.

The rearrangement links TRBV3-1 (or the pseudogene TRBV3-2) to TRBJ2-2; D uncertain. V lost 0 bases, J lost 5 bases, and 10 bases lay in between. CDR1 LGHDT and CDR2 YNNKEL come from the germline V gene (reference sequence). This CDR3 spans 15 amino acids. The CDR3 reads CASSQDLERTGELFF. CDR3 sequence (DNA): TGTGCCAGCAGCCAAGATCTGGAGAGAACCGGGGAGCTGTTTTTT.